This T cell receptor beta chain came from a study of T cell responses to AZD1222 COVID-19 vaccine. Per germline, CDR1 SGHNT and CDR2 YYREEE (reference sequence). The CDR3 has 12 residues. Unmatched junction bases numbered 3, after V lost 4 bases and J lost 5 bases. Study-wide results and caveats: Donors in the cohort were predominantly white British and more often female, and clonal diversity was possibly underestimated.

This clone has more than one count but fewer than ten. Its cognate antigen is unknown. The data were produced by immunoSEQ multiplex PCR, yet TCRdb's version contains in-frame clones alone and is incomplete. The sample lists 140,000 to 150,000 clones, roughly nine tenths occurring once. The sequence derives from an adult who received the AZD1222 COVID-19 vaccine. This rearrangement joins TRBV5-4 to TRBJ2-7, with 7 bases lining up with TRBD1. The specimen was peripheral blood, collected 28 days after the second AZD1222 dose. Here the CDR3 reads CASSVTGNEQYF. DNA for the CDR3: TGTGCCAGCAGCGTGACAGGGAACGAGCAGTACTTC.